Listed here are 11 T cell receptor beta chains from one sample, sequenced in a study of T cells in Graves' hyperthyroidism and ophthalmopathy. The TCR beta CDR3 regions underwent amplification using RNA transcripts as the source. A first-round RT-PCR of the TCR CDR3 used the HTBI primer set. TCRdb re-analysed the multiplex PCR reads in MiXCR, keeping a single row per CDR3 protein. The sample records 300,000 or so distinct CDR3 sequences, around a sixth being singletons. The source material was blood. These receptors all come from a man under 40 with Graves' hyperthyroidism.

This clonotype was seen many times. CDR3 bases: TGTGCCAGCAAAGCTGCTGGGTTGTACTTC. It encodes CASKAAGLYF. The gene calls are TRBV27 and TRBJ2-5, with D uncertain. V lost 7 bases, J lost 13 bases, and 13 bases lay in between. The CDR3 is 10 amino acids. Germline CDR1 MNHEY, CDR2 SMNVEV (reference sequence).

This clonotype showed up many times. The gene calls are TRBV7-9 and TRBJ2-7; D is possibly TRBD1 (6 bases). Trimming took off 4 bases at V and 2 bases at J, with 18 bases between the two ends. Per germline, CDR1 SEHNR and CDR2 FQNEAQ (reference sequence). This CDR3 has 16 amino acids. The CDR3 nucleotides are TGTGCCAGCAGCTCCGAGGGCAGGGGTTTACCCTACGAGCAGTACTTC. It specifies CASSSEGRGLPYEQYF.

J is TRBJ1-5 and V is TRBV2; D is uncertain. The CDR3 consists of 11 residues. The V end lost 6 bases, the J end lost 9 bases, and 9 bases lay between the germline ends. The germline CDR1 and CDR2 sequences are SNHLY and FYNNEI. The DNA for the CDR3 is TGTGCCAGCAGGGTAAATGCGCCCCAGCATTTT. Protein: CASRVNAPQHF.

This clonotype appeared many times. The rearrangement links TRBV7-8 to TRBJ2-7; a weak D match, TRBD1 (6 bases). Trimming shortened V by 2 bases and J by 2 bases, and 10 bases separated the two germline ends. This CDR3 is built from 14 residues. In germline, CDR1 is SGHVS, CDR2 FQNEAQ. CDR3 in amino acids: CASSLTGTTYEQYF. CDR3 sequence (DNA): TGTGCCAGCAGCTTAACCGGGACAACCTACGAGCAGTACTTC.

This clonotype has at least ten counts. The chain couples TRBV20-1 to TRBJ2-1, with D possibly matching TRBD2 (5 bases). From germline, CDR1 is DFQATT and CDR2 SNEGSKA (reference sequence). The CDR3 sequence is 12 residues long. Trimming took off 3 bases at V and 10 bases at J, with 13 bases between the two ends. The DNA of the CDR3 is TGCAGTGCTAGGCGGGTACGGCGGGAGCAGTTCTTC. As protein: CSARRVRREQFF.

In its sample, this clonotype was seen many times. The chain has TRBV2 and TRBJ2-5; D is possibly TRBD2 (6 bases). This CDR3 region has 16 residues. V dropped 5 bases and J dropped 7 bases, with 23 bases sitting between them. Looked up from germline, CDR1 is SNHLY and CDR2 is FYNNEI. As DNA, the CDR3 is TGTGCCAGCAGTATGTCGGGAACCCGGAGGGAGGTGACCCAGTACTTC. This encodes CASSMSGTRREVTQYF.

There are a few counts of this clonotype. This chain uses TRBV10-3 with TRBJ2-2; 15 bases line up with TRBD2. This CDR3 has 19 amino acids. CDR1 and CDR2 (germline): ENHRY, SYGVKD. V lost 0 bases to trimming and J lost 0 bases; unmatched junction nucleotides: 2. CDR3 coding DNA: TGTGCCATCAGTGAGTCTGGGACTAGCGGGAGGCCGAACACCGGGGAGCTGTTTTTT. Protein product: CAISESGTSGRPNTGELFF.

This clonotype came up many times. The chain links TRBV20-1 to TRBJ2-1, with 7 bases that match TRBD2. The CDR3 length is 13 residues. The junction had 8 bases not matched to a gene; V was cut back by 5 bases and J by 7 bases. From germline, CDR1 is DFQATT and CDR2 SNEGSKA (reference sequence). Here the CDR3 reads CSAGGGFGNEQFF. DNA of the CDR3: TGCAGTGCTGGGGGGGGTTTTGGGAATGAGCAGTTCTTC.

About this clonotype: A much bigger clone sits one base away, suggesting this may be a read error. The chain has TRBV11-2 and TRBJ2-2; tentative D call: TRBD2 (5 bases). The CDR3 is 13 residues long. The germline V gene encodes CDR1 SGHAT and CDR2 FQNNGV. The CDR3 loop reads CASSFSAAGELLF. The CDR3 nucleotides read TGTGCCAGCAGCTTTAGCGCGGCCGGGGAGCTGCTTTTT.

Many counts were recorded for this clonotype. V and J are TRBV2 and TRBJ2-2; D may be TRBD1 (7 bases). V was trimmed by 1 base and J by 4 bases, leaving 10 bases between them. CDR1 SNHLY and CDR2 FYNNEI come from the germline V gene. The CDR3 loop spans 15 amino acids. The CDR3 sequence: CASSEVQGGTGELFF. The CDR3 DNA is TGTGCCAGCAGTGAAGTCCAGGGGGGCACCGGGGAGCTGTTTTTT.

In this sample, this clonotype turned up a few times. The chain has TRBV25-1 and TRBJ1-1; D possibly corresponds to TRBD1 (6 bases). Trimming shortened V by 2 bases and J by 8 bases, and 21 bases separated the two germline ends. The germline V gene has CDR1 MGHDK and CDR2 SYGVNS. The CDR3 sequence is 16 residues long. The CDR3 region is CASSERGGPPRAEAFF. CDR3 nucleotides: TGTGCCAGCAGTGAACGCGGGGGGCCCCCAAGAGCCGAAGCTTTCTTT.